This T cell receptor (beta chain) came from a study of shared clonotypes between healthy human individuals. Study-wide results and limits: It was the non-shared clonotypes that had lower generation probabilities than clonotypes shared by all four donors.

CD45RO-negative, CCR7-positively selected cells formed the naive CD8 fraction, excluding terminally differentiated effector memory CD45RA+ cells. This clone was seen once. Its target is unknown. Sequenced by immunoSEQ multiplex PCR; TCRdb stores in-frame clones only, minus some. The table includes 600,000 or so clones, roughly 98% detected once. CDR1 and CDR2 (germline): MNHEY, SMNVEV (reference sequence). The CDR3 sequence is 14 residues long. V dropped 5 bases and J dropped 2 bases, with 13 bases sitting between them. The chain is built from TRBV27 and TRBJ2-7; D is unresolved. The specimen was naive CD8+ T cells sorted from blood. The TCR sequence derives from a man aged 30 to 39 in good health. The DNA for the CDR3 is TGTGCCAGCAGTCCCCAAAGTCCAGCCTACGAGCAGTACTTC. It is translated as CASSPQSPAYEQYF.